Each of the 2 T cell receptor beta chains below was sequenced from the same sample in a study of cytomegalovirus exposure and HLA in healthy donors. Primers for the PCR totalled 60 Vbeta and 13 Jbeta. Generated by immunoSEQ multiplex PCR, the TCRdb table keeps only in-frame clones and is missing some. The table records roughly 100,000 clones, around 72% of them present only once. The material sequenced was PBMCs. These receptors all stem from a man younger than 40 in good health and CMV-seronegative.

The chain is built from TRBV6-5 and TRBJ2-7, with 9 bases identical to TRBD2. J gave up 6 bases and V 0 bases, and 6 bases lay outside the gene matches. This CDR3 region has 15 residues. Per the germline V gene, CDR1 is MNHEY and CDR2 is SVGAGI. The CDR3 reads CASSYSPSGVFEQYF. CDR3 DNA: TGTGCCAGCAGTTACTCGCCTAGCGGGGTATTCGAGCAGTACTTC.

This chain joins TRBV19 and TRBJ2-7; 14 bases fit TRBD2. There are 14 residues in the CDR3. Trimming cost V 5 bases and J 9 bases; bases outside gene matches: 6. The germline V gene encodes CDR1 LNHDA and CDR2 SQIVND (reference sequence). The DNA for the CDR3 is TGTGCCAGTAGTTCGGGACTAGCGGGAGTCTGGCAGTACTTC. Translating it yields CASSSGLAGVWQYF.